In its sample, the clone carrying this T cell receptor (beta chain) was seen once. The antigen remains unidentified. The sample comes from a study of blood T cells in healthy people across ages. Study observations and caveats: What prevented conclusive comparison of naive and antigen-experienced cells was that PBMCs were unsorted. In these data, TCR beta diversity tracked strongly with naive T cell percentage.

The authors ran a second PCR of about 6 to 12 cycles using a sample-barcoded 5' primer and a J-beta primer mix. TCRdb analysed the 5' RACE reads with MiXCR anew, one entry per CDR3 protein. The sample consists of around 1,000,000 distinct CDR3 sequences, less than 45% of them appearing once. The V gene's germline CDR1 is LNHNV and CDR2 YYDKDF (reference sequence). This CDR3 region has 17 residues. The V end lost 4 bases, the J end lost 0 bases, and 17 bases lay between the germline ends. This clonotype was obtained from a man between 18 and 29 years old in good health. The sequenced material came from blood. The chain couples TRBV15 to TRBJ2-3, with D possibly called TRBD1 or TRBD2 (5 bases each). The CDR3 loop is CATSNAGTVSSTDTQYF. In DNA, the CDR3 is TGTGCCACCAGCAACGCCGGGACGGTTTCTAGCACAGATACGCAGTATTTT.